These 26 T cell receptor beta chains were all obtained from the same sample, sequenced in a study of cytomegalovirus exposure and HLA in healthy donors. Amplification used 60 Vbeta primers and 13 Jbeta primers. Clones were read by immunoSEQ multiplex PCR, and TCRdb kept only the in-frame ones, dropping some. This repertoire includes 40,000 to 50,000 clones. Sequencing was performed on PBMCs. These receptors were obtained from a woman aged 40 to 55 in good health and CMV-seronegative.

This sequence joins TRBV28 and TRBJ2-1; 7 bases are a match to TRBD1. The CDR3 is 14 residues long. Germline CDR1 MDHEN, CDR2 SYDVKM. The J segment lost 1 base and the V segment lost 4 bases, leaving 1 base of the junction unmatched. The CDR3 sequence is CASSSGQSYNEQFF. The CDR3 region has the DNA TGTGCCAGCAGTTCGGGACAGTCCTACAATGAGCAGTTCTTC. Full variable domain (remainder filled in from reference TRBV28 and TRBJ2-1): DVKVTQSSRYLVKRTGEKVFLECVQDMDHENMFWYRQDPGLGLRLIYFSYDVKMKEKGDIPEGYSVSREKKERFSLILESASTNQTSMYLCASSSGQSYNEQFFGPGTRLTVL.

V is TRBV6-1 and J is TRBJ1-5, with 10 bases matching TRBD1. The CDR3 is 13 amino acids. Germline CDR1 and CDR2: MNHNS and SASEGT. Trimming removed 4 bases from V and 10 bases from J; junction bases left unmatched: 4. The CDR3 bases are TGTGCCAGCAGTGGACAGGGGGCTATACCCCAGCATTTT. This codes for CASSGQGAIPQHF.

CDR3 sequence reads: CASSSGTGRTDTQYF. The CDR3, as DNA: TGCGCCAGCAGCTCAGGGACAGGGAGGACAGATACGCAGTATTTT. The chain employs TRBV5-1 and TRBJ2-3; 9 bases agree with TRBD1. This CDR3 is built from 15 residues. With V trimmed by 3 bases and J by 3 bases, 5 bases remained unmatched. Germline-derived CDR1 and CDR2 are SGHRS and YFSETQ.

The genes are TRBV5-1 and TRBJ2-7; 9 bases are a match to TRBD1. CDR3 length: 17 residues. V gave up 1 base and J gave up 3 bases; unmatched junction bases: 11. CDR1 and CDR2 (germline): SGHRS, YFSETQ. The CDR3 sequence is CASSLISTDRGIYEQYF. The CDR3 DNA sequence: TGCGCCAGCAGCTTGATATCGACGGACAGGGGAATCTACGAGCAGTACTTC. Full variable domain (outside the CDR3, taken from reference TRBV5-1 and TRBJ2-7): KAGVTQTPRYLIKTRGQQVTLSCSPISGHRSVSWYQQTPGQGLQFLFEYFSETQRNKGNFPGRFSGRQFSNSRSEMNVSTLELGDSALYLCASSLISTDRGIYEQYFGPGTRLTVT.

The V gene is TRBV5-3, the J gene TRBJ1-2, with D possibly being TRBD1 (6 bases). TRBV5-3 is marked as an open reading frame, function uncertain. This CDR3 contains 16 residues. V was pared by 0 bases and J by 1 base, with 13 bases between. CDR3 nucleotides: TGTGCCAGAAGCTTGGCCCGGCCAGGGGTTAACTATGGCTACACCTTC. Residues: CARSLARPGVNYGYTF.

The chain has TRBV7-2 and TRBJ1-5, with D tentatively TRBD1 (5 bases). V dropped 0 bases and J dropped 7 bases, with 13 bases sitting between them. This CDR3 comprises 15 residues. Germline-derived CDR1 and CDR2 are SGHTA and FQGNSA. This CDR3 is CASSLASGQGQPQHF. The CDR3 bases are TGTGCCAGCAGCTTAGCGTCAGGTCAGGGACAGCCCCAGCATTTT.

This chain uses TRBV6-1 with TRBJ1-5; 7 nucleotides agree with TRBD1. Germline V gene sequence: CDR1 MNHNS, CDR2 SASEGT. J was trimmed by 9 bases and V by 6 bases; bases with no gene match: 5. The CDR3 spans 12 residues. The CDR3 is CASRDRIRPQHF. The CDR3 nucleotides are TGTGCCAGCAGGGACAGGATTCGGCCCCAGCATTTT.

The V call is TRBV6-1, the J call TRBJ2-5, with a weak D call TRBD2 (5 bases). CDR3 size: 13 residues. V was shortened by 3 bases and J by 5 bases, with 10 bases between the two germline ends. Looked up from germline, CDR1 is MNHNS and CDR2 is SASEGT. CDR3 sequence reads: CASSDGMVETQYF. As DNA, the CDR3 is TGTGCCAGCAGTGACGGGATGGTGGAGACCCAGTACTTC.

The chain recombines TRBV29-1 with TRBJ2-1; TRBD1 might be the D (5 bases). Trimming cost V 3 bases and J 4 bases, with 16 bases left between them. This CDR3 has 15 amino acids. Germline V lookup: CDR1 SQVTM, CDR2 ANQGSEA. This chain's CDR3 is CSVEIDSLFYNEQFF. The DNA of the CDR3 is TGCAGCGTTGAGATAGACAGCCTATTTTACAATGAGCAGTTCTTC.

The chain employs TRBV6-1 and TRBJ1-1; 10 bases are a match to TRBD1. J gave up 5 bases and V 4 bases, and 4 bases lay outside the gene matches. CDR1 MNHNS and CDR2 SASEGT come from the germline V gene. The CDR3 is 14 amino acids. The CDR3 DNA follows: TGTGCCAGCAGTGGACAGGGGGCAGGAACTGAAGCTTTCTTT. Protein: CASSGQGAGTEAFF.

In DNA form, the CDR3 reads TGTGCCAGCAGTTCAGCGGGGGGCTACGAGCAGTACTTC. The encoded protein is CASSSAGGYEQYF. J is TRBJ2-7 and V is TRBV6-1, with 9 bases fitting TRBD2. The CDR3 totals 13 residues. V lost 5 bases, J lost 3 bases, and 2 bases stayed unmatched. Germline-derived CDR1 and CDR2 are MNHNS and SASEGT.

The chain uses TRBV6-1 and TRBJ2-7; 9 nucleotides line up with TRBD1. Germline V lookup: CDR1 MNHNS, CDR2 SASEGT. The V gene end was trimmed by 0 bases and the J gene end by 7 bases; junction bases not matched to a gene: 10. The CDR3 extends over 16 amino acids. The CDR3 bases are TGTGCCAGCAGTGAAGCGAGGACACAGGGGGCCAGGGAGCAGTACTTC. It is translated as CASSEARTQGAREQYF.

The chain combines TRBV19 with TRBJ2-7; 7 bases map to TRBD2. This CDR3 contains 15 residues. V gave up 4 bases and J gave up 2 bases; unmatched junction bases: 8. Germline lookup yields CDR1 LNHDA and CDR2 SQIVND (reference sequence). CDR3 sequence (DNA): TGTGCCAGTAGTAGATCCCAGCGGGATCCCTACGAGCAGTACTTC. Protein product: CASSRSQRDPYEQYF.

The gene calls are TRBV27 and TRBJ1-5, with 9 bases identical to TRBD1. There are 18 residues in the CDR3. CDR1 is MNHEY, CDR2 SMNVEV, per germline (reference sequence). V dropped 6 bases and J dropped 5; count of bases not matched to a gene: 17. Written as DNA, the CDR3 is TGTGCCAGCAGGACCCTACAGGGGACAGGGAGAGGCTATCAGCCCCAGCATTTT. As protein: CASRTLQGTGRGYQPQHF.

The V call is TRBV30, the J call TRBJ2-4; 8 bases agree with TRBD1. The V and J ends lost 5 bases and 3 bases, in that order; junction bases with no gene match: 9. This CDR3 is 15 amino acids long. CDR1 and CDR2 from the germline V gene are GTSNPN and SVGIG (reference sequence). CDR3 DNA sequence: TGTGCCTGGGACAGGGGTGGGGGTAGCAAAAACATTCAGTACTTC. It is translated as CAWDRGGGSKNIQYF.

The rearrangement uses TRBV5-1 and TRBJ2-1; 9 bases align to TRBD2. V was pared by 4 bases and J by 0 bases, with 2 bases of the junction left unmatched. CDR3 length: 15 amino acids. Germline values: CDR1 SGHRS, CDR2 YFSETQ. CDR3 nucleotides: TGCGCCAGCAGCGTAGCGGGGGACTCCTACAATGAGCAGTTCTTC. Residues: CASSVAGDSYNEQFF.

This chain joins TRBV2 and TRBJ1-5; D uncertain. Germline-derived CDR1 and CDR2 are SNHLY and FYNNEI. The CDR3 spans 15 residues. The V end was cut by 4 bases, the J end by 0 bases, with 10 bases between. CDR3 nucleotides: TGTGCCAGCAGTGCGGCAGACTATAGCAATCAGCCCCAGCATTTT. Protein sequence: CASSAADYSNQPQHF.

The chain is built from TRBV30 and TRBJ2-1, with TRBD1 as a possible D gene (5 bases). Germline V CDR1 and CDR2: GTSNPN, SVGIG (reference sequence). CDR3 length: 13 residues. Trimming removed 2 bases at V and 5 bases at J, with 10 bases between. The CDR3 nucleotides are TGTGCCTGGAGTTGGGGCCCCGACAATGAGCAGTTCTTC. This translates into CAWSWGPDNEQFF.

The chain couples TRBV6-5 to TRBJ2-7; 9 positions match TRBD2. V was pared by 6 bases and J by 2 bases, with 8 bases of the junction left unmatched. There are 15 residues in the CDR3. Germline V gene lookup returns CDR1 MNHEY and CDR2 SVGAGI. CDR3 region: CASSLSSGGTYEQYF. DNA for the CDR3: TGTGCCAGCAGCCTCTCAAGCGGGGGGACCTACGAGCAGTACTTC.

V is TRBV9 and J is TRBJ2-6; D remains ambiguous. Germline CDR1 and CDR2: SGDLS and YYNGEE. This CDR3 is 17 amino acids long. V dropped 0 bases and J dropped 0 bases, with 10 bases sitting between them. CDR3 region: CASSVATGFSGANVLTF. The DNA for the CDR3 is TGTGCCAGCAGCGTAGCTACTGGTTTCTCTGGGGCCAACGTCCTGACTTTC.

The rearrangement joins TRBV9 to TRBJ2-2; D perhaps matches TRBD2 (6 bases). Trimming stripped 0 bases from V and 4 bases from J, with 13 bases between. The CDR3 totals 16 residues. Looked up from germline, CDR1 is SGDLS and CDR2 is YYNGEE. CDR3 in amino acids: CASSVDAGFATGELFF. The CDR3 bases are TGTGCCAGCAGCGTAGACGCGGGATTTGCCACCGGGGAGCTGTTTTTT.

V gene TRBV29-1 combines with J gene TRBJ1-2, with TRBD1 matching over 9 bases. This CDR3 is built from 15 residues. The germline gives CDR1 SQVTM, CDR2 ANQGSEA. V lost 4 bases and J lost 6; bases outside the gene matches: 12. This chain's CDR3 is CSVVDGTGIGDGYTF. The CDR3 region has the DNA TGCAGCGTTGTTGATGGGACAGGGATTGGAGATGGCTACACCTTC.

The CDR3, as DNA: TGTGCCAGCAGCTTATACCAGGGCTCGGAAGGCTACACCTTC. Amino acid sequence: CASSLYQGSEGYTF. This chain uses TRBV7-9 with TRBJ1-2, with D perhaps matching TRBD1 (5 bases). CDR3 length: 14 amino acids. Trimming removed 2 bases from V and 8 bases from J, with 15 bases in between. Germline V gene sequence: CDR1 SEHNR, CDR2 FQNEAQ (reference sequence).

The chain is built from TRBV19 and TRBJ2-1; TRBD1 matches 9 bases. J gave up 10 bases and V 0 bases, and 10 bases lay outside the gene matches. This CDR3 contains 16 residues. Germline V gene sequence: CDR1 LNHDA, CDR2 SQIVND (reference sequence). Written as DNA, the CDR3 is TGTGCCAGTAGTATAGACCAGGGACAGGGTTTTGTCGAGCAGTTCTTC. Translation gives CASSIDQGQGFVEQFF.

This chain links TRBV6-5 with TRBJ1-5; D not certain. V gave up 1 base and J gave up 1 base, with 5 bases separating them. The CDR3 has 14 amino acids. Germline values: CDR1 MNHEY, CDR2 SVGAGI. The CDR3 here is CASSYYRSNQPQHF. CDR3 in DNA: TGTGCCAGCAGTTACTATAGAAGCAATCAGCCCCAGCATTTT.

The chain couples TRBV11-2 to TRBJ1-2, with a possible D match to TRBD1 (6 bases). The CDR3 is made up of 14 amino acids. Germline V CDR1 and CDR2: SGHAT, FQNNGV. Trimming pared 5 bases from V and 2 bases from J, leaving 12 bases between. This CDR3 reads CASSLGTPNYGYTF. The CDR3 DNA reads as TGTGCCAGCAGCCTCGGGACACCGAACTATGGCTACACCTTC.